A selection of T cell receptor beta chains follows, all from one sample in a study of cytomegalovirus exposure and HLA in healthy donors. The method was immunoSEQ multiplex PCR; TCRdb's version includes in-frame clones alone and lacks a portion of them. This sample has about 120,000 clones, with around 85% found just once. The sample taken for sequencing was PBMCs. These receptors all come from a man aged 25 to 45 in good health and CMV-seronegative. CDR3s include the opening cysteine and the closing phenylalanine or tryptophan. The order of the fields is clone size, V gene, CDR3 length, CDR3 protein. Expanded clones are given a class, and other clones once, few, many or no size at all.

. TRBV5-1 16 CASRDTPLQGSGELFF
. TRBV28 15 CASSRTSGGSYEQYF
few TRBV19 14 CASRLAGDTYEQYF
. TRBV7-2 15 CASSFNRGGDSPLHF
. TRBV9 14 CASSPQTSGGTQYF
. TRBV2 15 CASSEVRGARKKLFF
. TRBV19 15 CASSIAVLSGNTIYF
. TRBV15 16 CATSMGLATSTDTQYF
few TRBV7-2 14 CASSPLGVAAGYTF
few TRBV28 16 CASSSHLARGNQPQHF
. TRBV19 14 CASIPAPGDYGYTF
few TRBV13 15 CASSFRTGEEETQYF
. TRBV11-2 14 CASSLEPVFSPLHF
. TRBV7-9 15 CASSLPGTSSYEQYF
. TRBV4-1 15 CASSQVETSTDTQYF
. TRBV30 13 CAWSRDIYGEQFF
. TRBV18 16 CASSPGIGYSNQPQHF
. TRBV9 16 CASSVAGSSSTDMQYF
few TRBV19 15 CASSIDGGPASGYTF
once TRBV2 16 CASSPWGQLAKNIQYF
. TRBV19 14 CASSPTTGNTEAFF
. TRBV5-5 18 CASSKYRSVIPMNTEAFF
. TRBV18 14 CASSPRGQGDTIYF
. TRBV29-1 12 CSVEDDRYEQYF
. TRBV7-9 18 CASSLGRLAGRAKNSQYF
. TRBV9 16 CASSVLSTEIYNEQFF
. TRBV5-1 14 CASSLDRGPYEQYF
. TRBV6-6 13 CATQEGGAGELFF
once TRBV6-1 16 CASSVKRPSIGTEAFF
. TRBV30 14 CAWSLLSGANGLTF
. TRBV5-1 14 CASSFTGLTYEQYF
. TRBV2 11 CASTVTDTQYF
. TRBV2 12 CASSEGEGEAFF
. TRBV5-6 16 CASSLVSDSGANVLTF
. TRBV2 15 CASSEGTGTFTEQYF
. TRBV27 11 CASQGNTEAFF
. TRBV4-3 15 CASSQGGGRNYGYTF
once TRBV13 14 CASSSRGSYNEQFF
. TRBV6-1 16 CASSGLVGGAFYEQYF
. TRBV7-2 13 CASSLTGEKTQYF
. TRBV5-1 15 CASSLGGTASYEQYF
. TRBV5-4 13 CASSFQGREGYTF
few TRBV7-9 14 CASSLVGQYETQYF
once TRBV7-8 18 CASSWTRDRGSTNEKLFF
. TRBV28 15 CASSPASGGFYEQYF
. TRBV28 16 CASSLEGATLQETQYF
. TRBV6-4 15 CASSDATGGIDTQYF
. TRBV5-1 14 CASSLRQGVHEQYF
. TRBV6-5 15 CASRIQGLGDYGYTF
. TRBV6-5 14 CASSEGDSSYEQYF
. TRBV4-1 14 CASSQVQGTTEAFF
. TRBV28 12 CASRTPTESMKF